The clone carrying this T cell receptor beta chain was seen once. Random hexamers were used to reverse transcribe roughly 0.5 to 1 ug of RNA. Each CDR3 protein gets one entry after TCRdb re-called the immunoSEQ multiplex PCR reads with MiXCR. The sample has some 120,000 distinct CDR3 sequences, about 93% seen once; the top ten hold about 0.089%. The study sequenced TCR beta in blood CD8+ and CD4+ T cells. Negative isolation was used for CD8+ and CD4+ T cells, and FACS enrichment was applied to TEMRA cells. The sample comes from a study of CD8 T cells in Susac syndrome. V shed 5 bases and J shed 4 bases, with 18 bases lying between them. Per germline, CDR1 DFQATT and CDR2 SNEGSKA (reference sequence). CDR3 length equals 15 residues.

This TCR came from a human donor in good health. The sample comprised CD4+ T cells from PBMCs. The chain links TRBV20-1 to TRBJ2-1; D may be TRBD2 (7 bases). CDR3 region: CSAGPPGGRYNEQFF. The CDR3 DNA reads TGCAGTGCTGGGCCCCCGGGGGGCAGGTACAATGAGCAGTTCTTC.